This T cell receptor beta chain derives from a study of neoadjuvant anti-PD-1 for oral cavity cancer. This clone was seen a handful of times. The antigen is not known. Study observations and caveats: Non-responders to neoadjuvant nivolumab had significantly more clonal PBMC T cells than responders. With three patients per group, TCR findings need larger cohorts.

PBMC libraries mostly used around 460 ng of input genomic DNA, with six replicates per sample. The protocol was immunoSEQ multiplex PCR, while the TCRdb copy is restricted to in-frame clones and leaves out a portion. The sample yields about 12,000 clones, over 50% seen once. Per germline, CDR1 SGHTA and CDR2 FQGNSA. CDR3 length: 15 amino acids. Trimming cost V 4 bases and J 7 bases; bases outside gene matches: 3. This sample comprised PBMCs, obtained before nivolumab (anti-PD-1) treatment. This sequence was found in a person aged 35 to 85 with oral cavity squamous cell carcinoma. This sequence joins TRBV7-2 and TRBJ2-1, with 14 bases matching TRBD2. CDR3 sequence reads: CASSSRTSGGNEQFF. CDR3 DNA sequence: TGTGCCAGCAGCTCCAGGACTAGCGGGGGGAATGAGCAGTTCTTC.